The sample holds a few counts of the clone carrying this TCR beta chain. As yet, its antigen is unknown. This specimen belongs to a study of identical twins. TCRdb independently ran MiXCR on the 5' RACE reads; one entry per CDR3 protein. The data hold a few hundred thousand distinct CDR3 sequences, with 7.5% to 10% observed a single time. All donors were healthy Caucasians. Study-level findings and limits: Invariant MAIT and iNKT cells are populations that could partly confound zero-insertion analyses.

The same sample was also used in a study of yellow fever vaccine responses in identical twins. That publication notes: Each twin's T cell response to the vaccine was reported to look partly convergent and partly personalized.

The sample comprised PBMCs. This TCR came from a woman under 30 in good health.

The CDR3 sequence is CATNPSGHFTYEQYF. Written as DNA, the CDR3 is TGTGCCACCAACCCCTCAGGGCATTTTACCTACGAGCAGTACTTC. The J gene is TRBJ2-7, the V gene TRBV28, with TRBD1 as a possible D gene (5 bases). Per the germline V gene, CDR1 is MDHEN and CDR2 is SYDVKM. V lost 10 bases and J lost 2, with 21 bases in between. The CDR3 contains 15 residues.